This TCR beta chain came from a study of blood T cells in healthy people across ages. The study drew donors from healthy Caucasian individuals in Russia aged roughly 6 to 90. Then a second PCR, running roughly 7 to 11 cycles, was carried out with a sample-barcoded 5' primer and a J-beta primer mix. TCRdb reprocessed the 5' RACE reads via MiXCR and lists one record per CDR3 protein. This table holds about 1,400,000 distinct CDR3 sequences, 59% found once. The CDR3 is 16 amino acids. V dropped 3 bases and J dropped 4 bases, with 18 bases sitting between them. CDR1 and CDR2 (germline): DFQATT, SNEGSKA (reference sequence).

V gene TRBV20-1 combines with J gene TRBJ2-2; no clear D gene. Material for sequencing was blood. The TCR was taken from a man between 18 and 35 years old in good health. CDR3 sequence (DNA): TGCAGTGCTAGGGGGATAGGGTCCGGGCTCACCGGGGAGCTGTTTTTT. It yields the protein CSARGIGSGLTGELFF.